One and the same sample provided the 6 T cell receptor beta chains below, sequenced in a study of cytotoxic CD8 clonotypes in ibrutinib-treated CLL. Generated by immunoSEQ multiplex PCR, the TCRdb table keeps only in-frame clones and is missing some. This table has some 310,000 clones, 80% appearing once. This specimen was PBMCs, taken before ibrutinib treatment. These receptors all stem from a human donor with chronic lymphocytic leukemia.

CDR3 loop: CASSPQTSSQETQYF. In DNA, the CDR3 is TGTGCCAGCAGCCCGCAAACTAGCAGCCAAGAGACCCAGTACTTC. J is TRBJ2-5 and V is TRBV7-9; D might be TRBD2 (6 bases). The CDR3 spans 15 residues. Per the germline V gene, CDR1 is SEHNR and CDR2 is FQNEAQ (reference sequence). With 5 bases removed from V and 1 base from J, the gap between germline ends came to 14 bases.

V is TRBV29-1 and J is TRBJ1-1; 10 bases line up with TRBD1. Looked up from germline, CDR1 is SQVTM and CDR2 is ANQGSEA. CDR3 length: 14 residues. The CDR3 coding sequence is TGCACCGCCTCATTTGGGACAGGGGTAACTGAAGCTTTCTTT. As protein: CTASFGTGVTEAFF. Together with reference TRBV29-1 and TRBJ1-1, the CDR3 gives the full variable domain: SAVISQKPSRDICQRGTSLTIQCQVDSQVTMMFWYRQQPGQSLTLIATANQGSEATYESGFVIDKFPISRPNLTFSTLTVSNMSPEDSSIYLCTASFGTGVTEAFFGQGTRLTVV.

The J gene is TRBJ1-4, the V gene TRBV2, with D unclear. V lost 3 bases, J lost 9 bases, and 5 bases lay in between. The CDR3 loop spans 11 amino acids. Germline CDR1 and CDR2: SNHLY and FYNNEI. Here the CDR3 DNA reads TGTGCCAGCAGTGACGGGAAAAAACTGTTTTTT. Translated, it gives CASSDGKKLFF.

The rearrangement joins TRBV7-2 to TRBJ2-3; D not resolved. V was pared by 2 bases and J by 9 bases, with 9 bases between. Germline CDR1 is SGHTA and CDR2 is FQGNSA. CDR3 size: 12 residues. CDR3 DNA sequence: TGTGCCAGCAGCTTATCGGAGAACACGCAGTATTTT. It encodes CASSLSENTQYF.

This clone was found once. The chain recombines TRBV30 with TRBJ2-7; the match to TRBD2 covers 11 bases. Germline lookup yields CDR1 GTSNPN and CDR2 SVGIG (reference sequence). The V and J ends lost 5 bases and 6 bases, in that order; junction bases with no gene match: 6. There are 13 residues in the CDR3. Written as DNA, the CDR3 is TGTGCCTGGGGACGACTAGCGGGAATCGAGCAGTACTTC. Amino acid sequence: CAWGRLAGIEQYF. The whole variable domain, filled in from reference TRBV30 and TRBJ2-7, reads SQTIHQWPATLVQPVGSPLSLECTVEGTSNPNLYWYRQAAGRGLQLLFYSVGIGQISSEVPQNLSASRPQDRQFILSSKKLLLSDSGFYLCAWGRLAGIEQYFGPGTRLTVT.

The rearrangement joins TRBV6-1 to TRBJ1-4; perhaps TRBD1 as D (5 bases). In germline, CDR1 is MNHNS, CDR2 SASEGT. Trimming removed 0 bases from V and 2 bases from J, with 13 bases in between. This CDR3 is 17 amino acids long. CDR3: CASSEAVFRDTNEKLFF. DNA of the CDR3: TGTGCCAGCAGTGAAGCGGTCTTCAGGGATACTAATGAAAAACTGTTTTTT.